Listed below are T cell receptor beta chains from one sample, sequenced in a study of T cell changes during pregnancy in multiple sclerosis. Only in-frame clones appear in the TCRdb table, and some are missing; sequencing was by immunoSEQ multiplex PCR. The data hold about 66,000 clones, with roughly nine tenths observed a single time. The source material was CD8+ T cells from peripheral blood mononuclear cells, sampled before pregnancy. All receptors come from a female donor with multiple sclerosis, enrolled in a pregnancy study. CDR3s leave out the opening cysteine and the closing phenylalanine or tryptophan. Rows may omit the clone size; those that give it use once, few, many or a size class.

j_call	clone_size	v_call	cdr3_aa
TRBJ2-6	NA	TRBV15	ATSVSGSGANVLT
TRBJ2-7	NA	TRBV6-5	ASSTRQERNHEQY
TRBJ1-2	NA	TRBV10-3	AISEARGLFYYT
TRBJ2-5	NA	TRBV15	ATSSQGLQETQY
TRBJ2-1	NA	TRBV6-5	ASSYSAPFNEQF
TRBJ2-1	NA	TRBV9	ASSEESSYNEQF
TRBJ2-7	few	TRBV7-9	ASSQGPGRLLEQY
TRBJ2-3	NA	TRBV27	ASSLSAPPADTQY
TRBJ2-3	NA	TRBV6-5	ASSSTPSTDTQY
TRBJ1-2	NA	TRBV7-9	ASSLAGSVGYT